What follows are 31 T cell receptor beta chains derived from one specimen sequenced in a study of CD8+CD57+ T cells in acquired aplastic anemia. Patients chosen for sequencing had CD8+CD57+ cells that had expanded, as shown by flow cytometry. The TCR beta profiling, which covered VDJ combination and CDR3 sequence, was carried out using genomic DNA as the template. TCRdb redid the calling of the reads with MiXCR, one entry per CDR3 protein. The sample carries hundreds of thousands of distinct CDR3 sequences, approximately 33% recorded once. The material sequenced was sorted CD4+, CD8+, or CD8+CD57+ T cells (not recorded which) from PBMCs. The receptors were gathered from a human donor with aplastic anemia.

The rearrangement joins TRBV10-3 to TRBJ1-4, with 8 bases aligning to TRBD1. With 0 bases clipped from V and 6 bases from J, the junction kept 6 bases outside the gene matches. CDR3 length equals 16 residues. Germline V gene data show CDR1 as ENHRY and CDR2 as SYGVKD. This chain's CDR3 is CAISESTTGVDEKLFF. The CDR3 nucleotides read TGTGCCATCAGTGAGTCCACGACAGGGGTTGATGAAAAACTGTTTTTT.

The chain combines TRBV12-3 or TRBV12-4 with TRBJ1-5, with D maybe TRBD1 (6 bases). The CDR3 extends over 13 amino acids. V was trimmed by 7 bases and J by 7 bases, leaving 14 bases between them. The CDR3 bases are TGTGCCAGCACTAAACTTCAGGGGCAGCCCCAGCATTTT. Amino acid sequence: CASTKLQGQPQHF.

As for this clonotype: The junction differs from germline at one of its ends, possibly a read error. This sequence joins TRBV19 and TRBJ2-7; D gene ambiguous. CDR3 length: 14 residues. Germline CDR1 is LNHDA and CDR2 is SQIVND (reference sequence). The CDR3 coding sequence is TGTGCCAGTAGTGTAGATCGTAGAAGTGACGAGCAGTACTTC. It yields the protein CASSVDRRSDEQYF.

This clonotype was found a few times. The rearrangement uses TRBV20-1 and TRBJ2-4; D is uncertain. V lost 2 bases, J lost 1 base, and 9 bases lay in between. This CDR3 is built from 14 residues. Looked up from germline, CDR1 is DFQATT and CDR2 is SNEGSKA (reference sequence). CDR3 bases: TGCAGTGCTAGATGGCGCGACGCCAAAAACATTCAGTACTTC. This codes for CSARWRDAKNIQYF.

This chain connects TRBV10-3 to TRBJ2-7; D gene uncertain. The germline gives CDR1 ENHRY, CDR2 SYGVKD. V was clipped by 8 bases and J by 3 bases, with 11 bases between them. This CDR3 spans 12 amino acids. The CDR3 DNA reads as TGTGCCATCTCGATAGGTTTCTACGAGCAGTACTTC. It yields the protein CAISIGFYEQYF.

The V and J genes are TRBV10-3 and TRBJ2-1; 8 bases are shared with TRBD1. V lost 5 bases to trimming and J lost 8 bases; unmatched junction nucleotides: 11. Germline CDR1 ENHRY, CDR2 SYGVKD. This CDR3 is built from 15 residues. The CDR3 coding sequence is TGTGCCATCAGTACCTCGAGGACAGGGTACGATGAGCAGTTCTTC. Translation gives CAISTSRTGYDEQFF.

This clonotype occurred many times. V is TRBV2 and J is TRBJ2-2; D gene ambiguous. There are 15 residues in the CDR3. Trimming stripped 7 bases from V and 1 base from J, with 13 bases between. Germline lookup yields CDR1 SNHLY and CDR2 FYNNEI. The CDR3 DNA sequence: TGTGCCAGCACTTCTCGTCCAGAGAACACCGGGGAGCTGTTTTTT. Encoded protein: CASTSRPENTGELFF.

The J gene is TRBJ2-7, the V gene TRBV15; 8 bases map to TRBD1. Germline CDR1 is LNHNV and CDR2 is YYDKDF (reference sequence). V shed 3 bases and J 5 bases; nucleotides not matched to a gene: 6. This CDR3 contains 14 residues. The CDR3 sequence: CATSSAGQDNEQYF. CDR3 sequence (DNA): TGTGCCACCAGCAGCGCGGGACAGGATAACGAGCAGTACTTC.

This clonotype was detected ten times or more. This sequence joins TRBV7-2 and TRBJ1-5; D might be TRBD1 (6 bases). CDR1 is SGHTA and CDR2 is FQGNSA in the germline V gene. There are 14 residues in the CDR3. The V gene lost 2 bases and the J gene lost 7 bases, with 12 bases spanning the gap. The CDR3 is CASSLRRGDQPQHF. The CDR3 DNA sequence: TGTGCCAGCAGCTTACGGAGGGGGGACCAGCCCCAGCATTTT.

In this sample, this clonotype turned up a few times. V gene TRBV12-3 or TRBV12-4 combines with J gene TRBJ2-1; no reliable D call. This CDR3 is built from 12 residues. V lost 6 bases and J 9 bases, leaving 12 bases between the germline ends. The CDR3 is CASRSYWAEQFF. The CDR3 DNA reads TGTGCCAGCAGGTCCTATTGGGCTGAGCAGTTCTTC.

Ten or more counts support this clonotype. The chain uses TRBV5-1 and TRBJ1-2; D is unclear. CDR3 length: 14 residues. The germline V gene has CDR1 SGHRS and CDR2 YFSETQ. Deletions cut 2 bases from V and 6 bases from J, with 14 bases between. CDR3 sequence reads: CASSFTTGEDGYTF. In nucleotides, the CDR3 is TGCGCCAGCAGCTTTACGACGGGTGAGGATGGCTACACCTTC.

With respect to this clonotype: A much larger clonotype is one base distant, so this may be a read error. The CDR3 does not end in the conserved phenylalanine or tryptophan, so this is likely a read error. Because the CDR3's place on the DNA is in doubt, the DNA is left out and the CDR3 is given as listed by TCRdb. V usage is TRBV7-9 and J usage is TRBJ1-2. The germline gives CDR1 SEHNR, CDR2 FQNEAQ (reference sequence). The CDR3 has 11 amino acids, counting both end residues. The CDR3 spells CASSLEGRNTL.

This clonotype was counted a few times. One junction end disagrees with the germline gene, perhaps due to a read error. V usage is TRBV10-2 and J usage is TRBJ2-1, with TRBD2 matching over 9 bases. There are 17 residues in the CDR3. CDR1 and CDR2 (germline): WSHSY, SAAADI. In nucleotides, the CDR3 is TGCGCCAGCAGTGAGTCTTTAGGACTAGCGCAATACAATGAGCAGCTCTTC. This gives the protein CASSESLGLAQYNEQLF.

This clonotype was recorded at least ten times. The chain combines TRBV6-5 with TRBJ1-2, with D unclear. Looked up from germline, CDR1 is MNHEY and CDR2 is SVGAGI. CDR3 length: 12 amino acids. Trimming left V 6 bases short and J 10 bases short, with 15 bases between. Here the CDR3 DNA reads TGTGCCAGCAGGGCCGGACGTCCCGACTACACCTTC. Protein: CASRAGRPDYTF.

A word on this clonotype: A much larger clone sits a single nucleotide away, making a read error possible. The chain is built from TRBV24-1 and TRBJ1-1; D ambiguous. This CDR3 region has 15 residues. CDR1 is KGHDR, CDR2 SFDVKD, per germline. Between the trimmed V and J ends, which lost 6 bases and 4 bases, there was a span of 17 bases. For the CDR3, the DNA is TGTGCCACCAGTTCCGGGATGCTTATAAGCACTGAAGCTTTCTTT. Its translation is CATSSGMLISTEAFF.

This chain joins TRBV15 and TRBJ2-7; TRBD1 is a possible D gene (6 bases). The V end lost 0 bases, the J end lost 5 bases, and 14 bases lay between the germline ends. Germline V gene data show CDR1 as LNHNV and CDR2 as YYDKDF (reference sequence). The CDR3 is 15 amino acids. The chain's CDR3 is CATSRDLQQGNEQYF. For the CDR3, the DNA is TGTGCCACCAGCAGAGATCTCCAACAGGGTAACGAGCAGTACTTC.

This chain links TRBV30 with TRBJ1-5; 10 positions match TRBD1. CDR3 size: 15 residues. Germline V gives CDR1 GTSNPN, CDR2 SVGIG (reference sequence). V was pared by 3 bases and J by 4 bases, with 6 bases of the junction left unmatched. DNA of the CDR3: TGTGCCTGGAGGGTACCGGGACAGGGGAATCAGCCCCAGCATTTT. Residues: CAWRVPGQGNQPQHF.

This chain connects TRBV5-1 to TRBJ2-7; D might be TRBD2 (6 bases). The ends were cut back, 3 bases at V and 0 bases at J, with 13 bases in the middle. Germline lookup yields CDR1 SGHRS and CDR2 YFSETQ. The CDR3 length is 15 residues. CDR3 DNA: TGCGCCAGCAGCTCTCGCGGGGCCACCTCCTACGAGCAGTACTTC. It encodes CASSSRGATSYEQYF.

In its sample, this clonotype was seen a few times. The CDR3 DNA is TGTGCCAGCCTCCAGGGTTTGTACACTGAAGCTTTCTTT. Translating it yields CASLQGLYTEAFF. This chain uses TRBV12-3 or TRBV12-4 with TRBJ1-1, with a weak D call TRBD1 (5 bases). V was clipped by 8 bases and J by 3 bases, with 13 bases between them. This CDR3 is built from 13 residues.

There are many counts of this clonotype. The V call is TRBV19, the J call TRBJ2-7, with D possibly called TRBD1 or TRBD2 (5 bases each). V was clipped by 5 bases and J by 4 bases, with 9 bases between them. The CDR3 sequence is 12 residues long. Germline V gene data show CDR1 as LNHDA and CDR2 as SQIVND (reference sequence). The CDR3 bases are TGTGCCAGTAGTTCGGGACCGTACGAGCAGTACTTC. This gives the protein CASSSGPYEQYF.

On this clonotype itself: This clone may be a read error of a much larger clone one base away. The CDR3 DNA reads TGCAGTGCTGAGGGCAAGCGTGAGCAGTACTTC. Translating gives CSAEGKREQYF. The genes are TRBV20-1 and TRBJ2-7, with D perhaps matching TRBD2 (5 bases). V gave up 5 bases and J gave up 7 bases, with 12 bases separating them. Germline-derived CDR1 and CDR2 are DFQATT and SNEGSKA (reference sequence). This CDR3 has 11 residues.

The J gene is TRBJ1-4, the V gene TRBV20-1; a weak D match, TRBD1 (5 bases). Germline CDR1 DFQATT, CDR2 SNEGSKA (reference sequence). This CDR3 comprises 19 residues. The V gene lost 3 bases and the J gene lost 2 bases, with 25 bases spanning the gap. The CDR3 spells CSARAPGGRTGSTNEKLFF. In DNA form, the CDR3 reads TGCAGTGCTAGGGCACCCGGGGGGAGGACCGGCAGCACTAATGAAAAACTGTTTTTT.

This clonotype was seen at least ten times. This chain connects TRBV29-1 to TRBJ2-5; 9 nucleotides align to TRBD1. The CDR3 covers 14 residues. V lost 5 bases, J lost 6 bases, and 10 bases stayed unmatched. Germline loops: CDR1 SQVTM, CDR2 ANQGSEA. The CDR3 DNA follows: TGCAGCGTTACGAACTTGGACAGGGGAAAGACCCAGTACTTC. It specifies CSVTNLDRGKTQYF.

This clonotype was observed at least ten times. The rearrangement joins TRBV25-1 to TRBJ2-2, with D perhaps matching TRBD2 (6 bases). Germline V lookup: CDR1 MGHDK, CDR2 SYGVNS. V was trimmed by 2 bases and J by 4 bases, leaving 11 bases between them. The CDR3 extends over 15 amino acids. The CDR3 sequence is CASSEVRGSTGELFF. As DNA, the CDR3 is TGTGCCAGCAGTGAAGTTCGGGGGTCCACCGGGGAGCTGTTTTTT.

The chain is built from TRBV15 and TRBJ1-2, with TRBD1 matching over 10 bases. The germline gives CDR1 LNHNV, CDR2 YYDKDF (reference sequence). CDR3 size: 15 residues. Germline trimming cut 0 bases from V and 6 bases from J; bases unmatched to any gene: 4. The CDR3 spells CATSRDHGTGDGYTF. The CDR3 region has the DNA TGTGCCACCAGCAGAGATCACGGGACAGGGGATGGCTACACCTTC.

V usage is TRBV4-2 and J usage is TRBJ2-1, with D hard to call. Germline assignment: CDR1 LGHNA and CDR2 YNFKEQ. This CDR3 is built from 15 residues. Deletions cut 1 base from V and 6 bases from J, with 13 bases between. CDR3 DNA sequence: TGTGCCAGCAGCCAAGCTATACCGGGTCCCAATGAGCAGTTCTTC. This codes for CASSQAIPGPNEQFF.

This clonotype has a count of ten or more. This rearrangement joins TRBV9 to TRBJ1-6, with 7 bases identical to TRBD1. The V gene end was trimmed by 2 bases and the J gene end by 10 bases; junction bases not matched to a gene: 6. CDR1 is SGDLS, CDR2 YYNGEE, per germline. The CDR3 has 14 residues. The CDR3 nucleotides read TGTGCCAGCAGCGTCGGGACAGCCGACTCACCCCTCCACTTT. Translated, it gives CASSVGTADSPLHF.

This clonotype turned up a few times. A much larger clone sits a single nucleotide away, making a read error possible. The chain joins TRBV7-2 to TRBJ2-5; either TRBD1 or TRBD2 may supply D (6 bases each). From germline, CDR1 is SGHTA and CDR2 FQGNSA. This CDR3 has 14 amino acids. Trimming removed 0 bases at V and 4 bases at J, with 9 bases between. The CDR3 spells CASSLARGGETQYF. DNA of the CDR3: TGTGCCAGCAGCTTAGCCAGGGGAGGAGAGACCCAGTACTTC. The variable domain in full, with the rest retrieved from reference TRBV7-2 and TRBJ2-5, is GAGVSQSPSNKVTEKGKDVELRCDPISGHTALYWYRQSLGQGLEFLIYFQGNSAPDKSGLPSDRFSAERTGGSVSTLTIQRTQQEDSAVYLCASSLARGGETQYFGPGTRLLVL.

This clonotype was seen a handful of times. The V gene is TRBV19, the J gene TRBJ1-3; 12 nucleotides agree with TRBD1. Germline values: CDR1 LNHDA, CDR2 SQIVND (reference sequence). The J segment lost 11 bases and the V segment lost 6 bases, leaving 11 bases of the junction unmatched. The CDR3 runs to 15 residues. The CDR3 sequence is CASSPEGTGGISIYF. The CDR3 DNA follows: TGTGCCAGTAGCCCCGAAGGGACAGGGGGCATCTCCATATATTTT.

This clonotype has just a few counts. The chain employs TRBV9 and TRBJ2-1; 10 bases agree with TRBD1. The CDR3 has 16 amino acids. The ends lost 0 bases at V and 7 bases at J; junction bases unmatched: 7. Germline CDR1 is SGDLS and CDR2 is YYNGEE. The CDR3 DNA follows: TGTGCCAGCAGCGTAGGTCAGGGACAGGGGTCTAATGAGCAGTTCTTC. This encodes CASSVGQGQGSNEQFF.

This clonotype was counted ten times or more. CDR3 protein: CASSDNPGGEQYF. CDR3 nucleotide sequence: TGTGCCAGCAGCGACAACCCGGGGGGCGAGCAGTACTTC. The V and J genes are TRBV2 and TRBJ2-7, with 7 bases fitting TRBD2. The CDR3 consists of 13 residues. Germline V gene lookup returns CDR1 SNHLY and CDR2 FYNNEI. Unmatched junction bases numbered 8, after V lost 6 bases and J lost 6 bases.